This TCR beta chain was documented in a study of cytomegalovirus exposure and HLA in healthy donors. PCR involved 60 Vbeta and 13 Jbeta primers. This table comes from immunoSEQ multiplex PCR, and its TCRdb copy is limited to in-frame clones, with some not included. The profile shows fewer than 80,000 clones, more than 70% of them singletons. With 5 bases clipped from V and 6 bases from J, the junction kept 5 bases outside the gene matches. The CDR3 consists of 14 residues. In germline, CDR1 is MNHEY, CDR2 SVGAGI. The clonotype comes from a woman aged 30 to 39 in good health and CMV-seronegative. The sample taken for sequencing was PBMCs. The rearrangement joins TRBV6-5 to TRBJ1-2; 11 bases agree with TRBD1. CDR3 in amino acids: CASSRTGGLDGYTF. CDR3 sequence (DNA): TGTGCCAGCAGTCGGACAGGGGGCCTCGATGGCTACACCTTC.